This is a list of T cell receptor beta chains from one sample in a study of yellow fever vaccine responses in identical twins. Each CDR3 protein is one row after TCRdb ran MiXCR on the RT-PCR reads. The sample has about 2,500 distinct CDR3 sequences, 87% seen once. Sequences were derived from T cells from blood (PBMCs), unsorted or a sorted subset (not recorded which), sampled before or after yellow fever vaccination (not recorded which). These receptors originate from a female donor who received the yellow fever vaccine. Both conserved end residues are part of each CDR3. Each record gives: clone size, D gene, V gene, J gene, CDR3 DNA, CDR3 protein. The D gene is left open where the match is weak. Expanded clones are given a class, and other clones once, few, many or no size at all.

.	.	TRBV23-1	TRBJ1-4	TGCGCCACCAACCCTTCCGGAGCTAATGAAAAACTGTTTTTT	CATNPSGANEKLFF
.	TRBD2	TRBV29-1	TRBJ2-1	TGCAGCGTTGGGCTAGCGGGAACTAATGAGCAGTTCTTC	CSVGLAGTNEQFF
.	.	TRBV13	TRBJ1-3	TGTGCCAGCAATCCAACGGCCTCTGGAAACACCATATATTTT	CASNPTASGNTIYF
.	.	TRBV25-1	TRBJ2-5	TGTGCCAGCAGTCCCGGGGGCGGGGCCCAGTACTTC	CASSPGGGAQYF
.	TRBD2	TRBV4-2	TRBJ2-7	TGTGCCAGCAGCCAAGCGGCTAGCGGGAGTGTATACGAGCAGTACTTC	CASSQAASGSVYEQYF
.	.	TRBV11-1	TRBJ2-1	TGTGCCAGCAGCTCAACTCTAGAGTTGAGCTACAATGAGCAGTTCTTC	CASSSTLELSYNEQFF
.	.	TRBV7-9	TRBJ2-3	TGTGCCAGCAGCCGCGGACCCAGCACAGATACGCAGTATTTT	CASSRGPSTDTQYF
.	.	TRBV29-1	TRBJ1-1	TGCAGCGTTGGCGGGCGGCTGAACACTGAAGCTTTCTTT	CSVGGRLNTEAFF
.	TRBD2	TRBV6-2/TRBV6-3	TRBJ2-5	TGTGCCAGCAGTTTCGGACTAGTGGAGACCCAGTACTTC	CASSFGLVETQYF
.	.	TRBV9	TRBJ1-1	TGTGCCAGCACCCCCGACAGATTTGGCACTGAAGCTTTCTTT	CASTPDRFGTEAFF
.	.	TRBV29-1	TRBJ2-3	TGCAGCGTTCGGAGCACAGATACGCAGTATTTT	CSVRSTDTQYF
.	.	TRBV13	TRBJ1-3	TGTGCCATAGAGCCGGACAGATTAGGAAACACCATATATTTT	CAIEPDRLGNTIYF
.	.	TRBV15	TRBJ1-1	TGTGCCACCAGCAGAACTACGGCCGGGTCGTTGGAGGCTTTCTTT	CATSRTTAGSLEAFF
.	.	TRBV28	TRBJ1-1	TGTGCCAGCAGTTTCGGGGATTGGGCATGGGGTGAAGTTTTCTTT	CASSFGDWAWGEVFF
.	TRBD2	TRBV7-9	TRBJ2-1	TGTGCCAGCAGCTTACTCCCTAGCGGATACAATGAGCAGTTCTTC	CASSLLPSGYNEQFF
.	.	TRBV11-1	TRBJ1-4	TGTGCCAGCAGCCGGAGTCCCTTATTTAATGAAAAACTGTTTTTT	CASSRSPLFNEKLFF
.	TRBD1	TRBV20-1	TRBJ1-5	TGCAGTGCTAGGACAGGGAGTCAGCCCCAGCATTTT	CSARTGSQPQHF
.	.	TRBV7-6	TRBJ2-1	TGTGCCAGCAGCTTATCCCTGACTAGCAATGAGCAGTTCTTC	CASSLSLTSNEQFF
.	.	TRBV20-1	TRBJ1-1	TGCAGTGCTAGAGGCCCCGAGGGATACACTGAAGCTTTCTTT	CSARGPEGYTEAFF
.	.	TRBV18	TRBJ1-4	TGTGCCAGCTCACCGGACAAAAGCGGAAAACTGTTTTTT	CASSPDKSGKLFF
.	.	TRBV12-3/TRBV12-4	TRBJ1-5	TGTGCCAGCAAGGGGCCGGGCGATCAGCCCCAGCATTTT	CASKGPGDQPQHF
.	.	TRBV19	TRBJ1-1	TGTGCCAGTAATGGGCTGAACACTGAAGCTTTCTTT	CASNGLNTEAFF
.	.	TRBV18	TRBJ1-1	TGTGCCAGCTCACCACCGGGTTACACTGAAGCTTTCTTT	CASSPPGYTEAFF
once	.	TRBV19	TRBJ1-1	TGTGCCAGTAGTATAAGCCGGGCGAGTAGGACTGAAGCTTTCTTT	CASSISRASRTEAFF
.	.	TRBV23-1	TRBJ1-2	TGCGCCCAATCAGGGATGGACTATGGCTACACCTTC	CAQSGMDYGYTF
few	.	TRBV2	TRBJ2-1	TGTGCCAGCAGTGACCCCAGGGTTGAGCAGTTCTTC	CASSDPRVEQFF
.	.	TRBV7-8	TRBJ2-1	TGTGCCAGCAGCTTTGGACAGAACTCCTACAATGAGCAGTTCTTC	CASSFGQNSYNEQFF
.	.	TRBV12-3/TRBV12-4	TRBJ2-7	TGTGCCAGCAGTTTAACCAGCTCCTACGAGCAGTACTTC	CASSLTSSYEQYF
.	TRBD2	TRBV15	TRBJ2-1	TGTGCCACCAGCAGGATTAAGGTAGCGGGCTACAATGAGCAGTTCTTC	CATSRIKVAGYNEQFF
.	.	TRBV7-3	TRBJ1-1	TGTGCCAGCAGCTTAAAGGGGGGGAACACTGAAGCTTTCTTT	CASSLKGGNTEAFF
few	.	TRBV2	TRBJ1-5	TGTGCCAGCAGTGATTGGTCGAATCAGCCCCAGCATTTT	CASSDWSNQPQHF
.	TRBD1	TRBV2	TRBJ2-4	TGTGCCAGCATGAGGACAGGGGGCATTCAGTACTTC	CASMRTGGIQYF
.	TRBD1	TRBV18	TRBJ1-4	TGTGCCAGCTCACCGGACAGGGCTAATGAAAAACTGTTTTTT	CASSPDRANEKLFF
.	.	TRBV24-1	TRBJ2-7	TGTGCCACCAGTGACCGGGGGGACAGCTCACCCTACGAGCAGTACTTC	CATSDRGDSSPYEQYF
.	TRBD2	TRBV29-1	TRBJ2-2	TGCAGCGTTGGACTAGCGGTCGGAGGCGGGGAGCTGTTTTTT	CSVGLAVGGGELFF
.	.	TRBV2	TRBJ1-5	TGTGCCAGCAGTGAAGCGGCGGGATCCCGTCAGCCCCAGCATTTT	CASSEAAGSRQPQHF
.	.	TRBV9	TRBJ2-1	TGTGCCAGCAGCGCCCGAACAGTTAGGGACAATGAGCAGTTCTTC	CASSARTVRDNEQFF
once	.	TRBV7-9	TRBJ1-4	TGTGCCAGCAGCTTAGCCGGGACACAACCTGAAAAACTGTTTTTT	CASSLAGTQPEKLFF
.	TRBD1	TRBV20-1	TRBJ2-2	TGCAGTGCTAGAGTGTCAAGACAGGGTAACACCGGGGAGCTGTTTTTT	CSARVSRQGNTGELFF
.	.	TRBV11-1	TRBJ2-3	TGTGCCAGCAGCTTACAGGGGAGCACAGATACGCAGTATTTT	CASSLQGSTDTQYF
once	.	TRBV29-1	TRBJ1-1	TGCAGCTCCGCAGTATCCCTGGGAGCTGAAGCTTTCTTT	CSSAVSLGAEAFF
.	.	TRBV7-7	TRBJ2-7	TGTGCCAGCAGCTCAGGGATTATCGGCGAGCAGTACTTC	CASSSGIIGEQYF
.	.	TRBV4-2	TRBJ1-4	TGTGCCAGCAGCCAAGAATTTATGGAAAAACTGTTTTTT	CASSQEFMEKLFF
.	.	TRBV5-6	TRBJ1-1	TGTGCCAGCAGCTTTGGCAGCCTGAACACTGAAGCTTTCTTT	CASSFGSLNTEAFF
few	.	TRBV15	TRBJ1-1	TGTGCCACCAGCAGGACAGGGAACACTGAAGCTTTCTTT	CATSRTGNTEAFF
few	.	TRBV10-1	TRBJ1-1	TGCGCCAGCAGTGAGTCGTCGTCAGGACGCGGGACTGAAGCTTTCTTT	CASSESSSGRGTEAFF
.	TRBD2	TRBV2	TRBJ2-3	TGTGCCAGCAGTCGACTAGCGGGACGGGATACGCAGTATTTT	CASSRLAGRDTQYF
.	TRBD1	TRBV28	TRBJ2-7	TGTGCCAGCAGTTTAATCGGGACAGGGATTACCTACGAGCAGTACTTC	CASSLIGTGITYEQYF
.	TRBD1	TRBV11-1	TRBJ1-1	TGTGCCAGCAGCTTATCGACAGGGTCGGGGACTGAAGCTTTCTTT	CASSLSTGSGTEAFF
.	TRBD1	TRBV11-1	TRBJ2-5	TGTGCCAGCAGCCTGAACAGGGGGCCCTCACAAGAGACCCAGTACTTC	CASSLNRGPSQETQYF